These T cell receptor beta chains were read from a single sample in a study of blood T cells in healthy people across ages. TCRdb passed the 5' RACE reads through MiXCR, listing each CDR3 protein once. Of approximately 810,000 distinct CDR3 sequences in the sample, 25% to 35% were seen once. The material sequenced was blood. The receptors come from a woman older than 75 in good health. CDR3s include the opening cysteine and the closing phenylalanine or tryptophan. A D gene is named only where the DNA matches it firmly. Clone size is not always given. Where it is, it says once, few, many or a class for expanded clones.

v_gene,d_gene,abundance,j_gene,CDR3nt,CDR3aa
TRBV20-1,TRBD2,many,TRBJ2-3,TGCAGTGCTAGTCATAGCGGGGGCCCTCGGGATACGCAGTATTTT,CSASHSGGPRDTQYF
TRBV5-1,TRBD2,many,TRBJ2-3,TGCGCCAGCAGCCGTAGCGGGGGGGCCTTAGATACGCAGTATTTT,CASSRSGGALDTQYF
TRBV30,TRBD2,few,TRBJ2-3,TGTGCCTGGAGTCCTGGCGGGGGGGCCACAGATACGCAGTATTTT,CAWSPGGGATDTQYF
TRBV12-3/TRBV12-4,TRBD1,many,TRBJ1-2,TGTGCCAGCAGTCGGACAGGGCGTAACTATGGCTACACCTTC,CASSRTGRNYGYTF
TRBV25-1,.,.,TRBJ1-1,TGTGCCACCGCCGGACAGATCAACACTGAAGCTTTCTTT,CATAGQINTEAFF
TRBV3-1,.,many,TRBJ2-5,TGTGCCAGCAGCCAAGATGAGGGAGAGACCCAGTACTTC,CASSQDEGETQYF
TRBV11-3,TRBD1,few,TRBJ2-2,TGTGCCAGCAGCCCGGGACAGATCGCGAACACCGGGGAGCTGTTTTTT,CASSPGQIANTGELFF
TRBV5-1,TRBD2,many,TRBJ2-1,TGCGCCAGCAGCTCCTCCATCCGGGGGGGGTACAATGAGCAGTTCTTC,CASSSSIRGGYNEQFF
TRBV18,TRBD1,many,TRBJ2-7,TGTGCCAGCTCAGCGACAGGGGGGAACTCATACGAGCAGTACTTC,CASSATGGNSYEQYF
TRBV9,TRBD1,many,TRBJ1-5,TGTGCCAGCAGCGCCGGACAGGGAGGGGAGCCCCAGCATTTT,CASSAGQGGEPQHF
TRBV7-2,.,many,TRBJ2-6,TGTGCCAGCAGCGCAAGGGTGTCTGGGGCCAACGTCCTGACTTTC,CASSARVSGANVLTF
TRBV7-2,TRBD1,.,TRBJ1-1,TGTGCCAGCAGCTTAGGCCCCGGTTTGGCAGGGGGTTACACTGAAGCTTTCTTT,CASSLGPGLAGGYTEAFF
TRBV20-1,TRBD1,.,TRBJ1-4,TGCAGTGCTAGAGCCCAGGGGGCAGACAGTGAAAAACTGTTTTTT,CSARAQGADSEKLFF
TRBV7-2,TRBD2,.,TRBJ2-1,TGTGCCAGCAGCCAAGAGGGCGGGGGGGCCCGCAATGAGCAGTTCTTC,CASSQEGGGARNEQFF
TRBV7-9,TRBD1,few,TRBJ1-1,TGTGCCAGCAGCGAACAGGGGGCCGTCACTGAAGCTTTCTTT,CASSEQGAVTEAFF
TRBV20-1,TRBD2,.,TRBJ2-1,TGCAGTGCTCTTTTAGCGGGAGGGCCCCTCAATGAGCAGTTCTTC,CSALLAGGPLNEQFF
TRBV5-1,.,.,TRBJ2-7,TGCGCCAGCAAAGGGCTAGGGGGCTCCTACGAGCAGTACTTC,CASKGLGGSYEQYF
TRBV18,TRBD2,.,TRBJ2-3,TGTGCCAGCTCACCATCCGGACTAGCGGGGGCCAGTTCGAGTGATACGCAGTATTTT,CASSPSGLAGASSSDTQYF
TRBV20-1,TRBD1,.,TRBJ1-1,TGCAGTGTAACAGGGGCCGTGAACACTGAAGCTTTCTTT,CSVTGAVNTEAFF
TRBV5-1,TRBD2,many,TRBJ2-7,TGCGCCAGCAGCACAGCGGGGGGGACGACCTACGAGCAGTACTTC,CASSTAGGTTYEQYF
TRBV30,.,.,TRBJ2-7,TGTGCCTGGAGCTTGGGGAGCTCCTACGAGCAGTACTTC,CAWSLGSSYEQYF
TRBV7-2,.,many,TRBJ2-1,TGTGCCAGCAGCTTAACCCTCGGACATAACTACAATGAGCAGTTCTTC,CASSLTLGHNYNEQFF
TRBV7-9,.,few,TRBJ1-4,TGTGCCAGCAGCCCGTGGGGACCTCTAAATGAAAAACTGTTTTTT,CASSPWGPLNEKLFF